The 26 T cell receptor beta chains below were found in one sample sequenced in a study of blood T cells in healthy people across ages. Then a second PCR, running roughly 6 to 12 cycles, was carried out with a sample-barcoded 5' primer and a J-beta primer mix. TCRdb passed the 5' RACE reads through MiXCR, listing each CDR3 protein once. The repertoire holds roughly 560,000 distinct CDR3 sequences, with about 25% as singletons. These data also formed part of another study, on T cells of mothers and their children.

The sample taken for sequencing was blood. Receptor source: a boy between 5 and 17 years old in good health.

The chain recombines TRBV15 with TRBJ2-5; D may be TRBD2 (6 bases). The CDR3 is 16 residues long. V was clipped by 1 base and J by 1 base, with 13 bases between them. Germline V lookup: CDR1 LNHNV, CDR2 YYDKDF (reference sequence). The CDR3 region is CATSRARLVIQETQYF. As DNA, the CDR3 is TGTGCCACCAGCAGAGCGCGACTAGTAATCCAAGAGACCCAGTACTTC.

This clonotype was observed a handful of times. The chain recombines TRBV12-3 or TRBV12-4 with TRBJ1-4; 10 bases line up with TRBD1. The CDR3 consists of 14 residues. After removal of 6 bases from V and 7 bases from J, the junction contained 5 bases not matched to a gene. CDR3 in amino acids: CASRGTGDLEKLFF. As DNA, the CDR3 is TGTGCCAGCAGAGGGACAGGGGACCTTGAAAAACTGTTTTTT.

The rearrangement links TRBV7-9 to TRBJ2-1; D is unresolved. Trimming took off 5 bases at V and 2 bases at J, with 13 bases between the two ends. The CDR3 is 15 residues long. Germline V gene sequence: CDR1 SEHNR, CDR2 FQNEAQ (reference sequence). In DNA, the CDR3 is TGTGCCAGCAGCCTAGACGGAAATCCCTACAATGAGCAGTTCTTC. Its translation: CASSLDGNPYNEQFF.

In its sample, this clonotype was seen many times. This chain uses TRBV6-5 with TRBJ1-4; no reliable D call. Germline CDR1 reads MNHEY; CDR2 reads SVGAGI. This CDR3 is built from 12 residues. Deletions cut 5 bases from V and 0 bases from J, with 1 base between. CDR3 sequence (DNA): TGTGCCAGCAGTACAACTAATGAAAAACTGTTTTTT. Encoded protein: CASSTTNEKLFF.

V and J are TRBV7-9 and TRBJ2-5; 8 positions match TRBD1. The assigned J gene may be wrong: the sequence end matches TRBJ2-1 better. Germline CDR1 and CDR2: SEHNR and FQNEAQ (reference sequence). The CDR3 runs 14 residues. CDR3 in amino acids: CASRLGQGQHEQFF. CDR3 nucleotides: TGTGCCAGCAGACTCGGACAGGGTCAACATGAGCAGTTCTTC.

Concerning this clonotype: One junction end disagrees with the germline gene, perhaps due to a read error. V and J are TRBV20-1 and TRBJ2-1; maybe TRBD2 (5 bases). CDR1 is DFQATT, CDR2 SNEGSKA, per germline (reference sequence). This CDR3 contains 13 residues. The CDR3 loop is CSARDPGWRVGYF. CDR3 nucleotides: TGCAGTGCTAGAGATCCGGGTTGGCGGGTCGGGTACTTC.

This clonotype was detected a few times. CDR3 sequence reads: CASSLEATVRVGDTQYF. In nucleotides, the CDR3 is TGTGCCAGCAGCTTGGAAGCTACAGTGCGGGTGGGGGATACGCAGTATTTT. The rearrangement uses TRBV5-6 and TRBJ2-3; possibly TRBD2 for D (5 bases). V lost 0 bases, J lost 6 bases, and 20 bases lay in between. The CDR3 extends over 17 amino acids. The V gene's germline CDR1 is SGHDT and CDR2 YYEEEE.

This clonotype showed up just a few times. The J gene is TRBJ2-5, the V gene TRBV9; 8 bases align to TRBD1. Germline CDR1 reads SGDLS; CDR2 reads YYNGEE. The CDR3 totals 14 residues. The J segment lost 7 bases and the V segment lost 5 bases, leaving 10 bases of the junction unmatched. The CDR3 DNA follows: TGTGCCAGCAGTAAGAGCTCAGGGGGCCTGACCCAGTACTTC. Translated: CASSKSSGGLTQYF.

The genes are TRBV7-2 and TRBJ2-5; 9 bases agree with TRBD1. Trimming cost V 4 bases and J 6 bases; bases outside gene matches: 6. The CDR3 length is 14 residues. CDR1 and CDR2 (germline): SGHTA, FQGNSA. CDR3 DNA sequence: TGTGCCAGCAGCTCCAGACAGGGGGTAAAGACCCAGTACTTC. Its translation is CASSSRQGVKTQYF.

This clonotype came up once. This chain links TRBV6-2 or TRBV6-3 with TRBJ2-3; D may match TRBD1 or TRBD2 (5 bases each). The CDR3 runs to 15 residues. The germline V and J ends were trimmed by 5 bases and 2 bases, with 14 bases remaining between them. Germline V gene sequence: CDR1 MNHEY, CDR2 SVGEGT. As DNA, the CDR3 is TGTGCCAGCAGTCACTTCGAGGGGATCACAGATACGCAGTATTTT. Residues: CASSHFEGITDTQYF.

The rearrangement links TRBV20-1 to TRBJ2-5; TRBD2 agrees at 8 bases. The junction had 4 bases not matched to a gene; V was cut back by 5 bases and J by 2 bases. The germline gives CDR1 DFQATT, CDR2 SNEGSKA (reference sequence). The CDR3 is 13 amino acids. As DNA, the CDR3 is TGCAGTGCTTTCCGGGGGGGACAAGAGACCCAGTACTTC. This codes for CSAFRGGQETQYF.

Only a few counts were recorded for this clonotype. J is TRBJ2-5 and V is TRBV6-2 or TRBV6-3, with D unclear. The germline V and J ends were trimmed by 5 bases and 9 bases, with 13 bases remaining between them. The germline V gene encodes CDR1 MNHEY and CDR2 SVGEGT. The CDR3 contains 12 residues. The CDR3 here is CASSTSGPAQYF. The CDR3 DNA reads as TGTGCCAGCAGTACCAGTGGTCCGGCCCAGTACTTC.

The V call is TRBV10-3, the J call TRBJ2-1, with 8 bases lining up with TRBD1. V dropped 3 bases and J dropped 8; count of bases not matched to a gene: 18. Germline-derived CDR1 and CDR2 are ENHRY and SYGVKD. The CDR3 is 18 residues long. CDR3 sequence reads: CAISDPDRAIRDSDEQFF. The CDR3 coding sequence is TGTGCCATCAGTGACCCGGACAGGGCTATACGGGACTCCGATGAGCAGTTCTTC.

V gene TRBV7-8 combines with J gene TRBJ2-5; TRBD1 matches 7 bases. V lost 6 bases, J lost 11 bases, and 12 bases stayed unmatched. Germline V gene data show CDR1 as SGHVS and CDR2 as FQNEAQ. The CDR3 loop spans 13 amino acids. The CDR3 DNA is TGTGCCAGCAGGATACAGGGGTTGGGGGAGCAGTACTTC. Protein product: CASRIQGLGEQYF.

The chain combines TRBV7-9 with TRBJ1-6; no firm D call. Trimming shortened V by 0 bases and J by 5 bases, and 14 bases separated the two germline ends. The CDR3 has 17 residues. Per the germline V gene, CDR1 is SEHNR and CDR2 is FQNEAQ (reference sequence). The CDR3 sequence is CASSLASVEANNSPLHF. CDR3 bases: TGTGCCAGCAGCTTAGCCTCGGTAGAGGCGAATAATTCACCCCTCCACTTT. The variable domain in full, with the rest retrieved from reference TRBV7-9 and TRBJ1-6, is DTGVSQNPRHKITKRGQNVTFRCDPISEHNRLYWYRQTLGQGPEFLTYFQNEAQLEKSRLLSDRFSAERPKGSFSTLEIQRTEQGDSAMYLCASSLASVEANNSPLHFGNGTRLTVT.

This clonotype was seen only a few times. One junction end disagrees with the germline gene, perhaps due to a read error. This chain joins TRBV6-2 or TRBV6-3 and TRBJ2-1; TRBD2 matches 12 bases. The CDR3 extends over 16 amino acids. Per the germline V gene, CDR1 is MNHEY and CDR2 is SVGEGT. The CDR3 sequence: CACSYSTSGSFNEQFF. The CDR3 DNA reads TGTGCCTGCAGTTACTCGACTAGCGGGAGTTTCAATGAGCAGTTCTTC.

This clonotype was detected only a few times. Here the CDR3 reads CSVAGRVSKNIQYF. The CDR3 DNA follows: TGCAGCGTTGCTGGAAGGGTTTCCAAAAACATTCAGTACTTC. This sequence joins TRBV29-1 and TRBJ2-4; D unclear. The V end lost 4 bases, the J end lost 2 bases, and 12 bases lay between the germline ends. CDR1 and CDR2 (germline): SQVTM, ANQGSEA. This CDR3 is 14 amino acids long. Full variable domain (outside the CDR3, taken from reference TRBV29-1 and TRBJ2-4): SAVISQKPSRDICQRGTSLTIQCQVDSQVTMMFWYRQQPGQSLTLIATANQGSEATYESGFVIDKFPISRPNLTFSTLTVSNMSPEDSSIYLCSVAGRVSKNIQYFGAGTRLSVL.

The rearrangement links TRBV12-5 to TRBJ2-1, with D perhaps matching TRBD1 (5 bases). CDR3 length: 13 residues. Deletions cut 2 bases from V and 3 bases from J, with 5 bases between. Germline V lookup: CDR1 LGHNT, CDR2 FRNRAP. The CDR3 DNA reads as TGTGCTAGTGGTTTGACAGGCTACAATGAGCAGTTCTTC. Translated, it gives CASGLTGYNEQFF.

The chain uses TRBV5-1 and TRBJ2-7, with 8 nucleotides matching TRBD1. The V gene end was trimmed by 1 base and the J gene end by 0 bases; junction bases not matched to a gene: 6. The CDR3 length is 16 residues. The germline V gene encodes CDR1 SGHRS and CDR2 YFSETQ. CDR3 region: CASSLYRDRSSYEQYF. In DNA, the CDR3 is TGCGCCAGCAGCTTGTACCGGGACAGGAGCTCCTACGAGCAGTACTTC.

CDR3 in DNA: TGTGCCAGCAGTACTACCGGGACAGATAATTCACCCCTCCACTTT. It specifies CASSTTGTDNSPLHF. The gene calls are TRBV6-2 or TRBV6-3 and TRBJ1-6, with 7 bases fitting TRBD1. The CDR3 length is 15 residues. Germline CDR1 is MNHEY and CDR2 is SVGEGT. V trimming: 5 bases; J trimming: 5 bases; junction bases outside the gene matches: 6.

This clonotype was observed at least ten times. This chain joins TRBV9 and TRBJ2-1, with 13 bases fitting TRBD2. From germline, CDR1 is SGDLS and CDR2 YYNGEE. V gave up 3 bases and J gave up 7 bases; unmatched junction bases: 7. The CDR3 length is 16 residues. Here the CDR3 reads CASSAEGLAGLNEQFF. DNA of the CDR3: TGTGCCAGCAGCGCAGAGGGACTAGCGGGACTTAATGAGCAGTTCTTC.

The chain combines TRBV12-3 or TRBV12-4 with TRBJ2-7; D ambiguous. With the DNA end fitting TRBJ2-5 better, the J assignment may be wrong. This CDR3 comprises 15 residues. The DNA of the CDR3 is TGTGCCAGCAGTTTATCGGCCGACCCGGGAGAGACCCAGTACTTC. Translation: CASSLSADPGETQYF.

This clonotype was seen more than once but under ten times. This rearrangement joins TRBV24-1 to TRBJ2-1; tentative D call: TRBD2 (5 bases). The CDR3 has 13 residues. V lost 4 bases to trimming and J lost 7 bases, with 10 bases between them. CDR1 and CDR2 (germline): KGHDR, SFDVKD. DNA for the CDR3: TGTGCCACCAGTGAGTTAGCGACGAATGAGCAGTTCTTC. Translation: CATSELATNEQFF.

This clonotype has more than one count but fewer than ten. The rearrangement links TRBV12-3 or TRBV12-4 to TRBJ2-1; 10 bases line up with TRBD1. CDR3 size: 15 residues. Trimming at V came to 7 bases and at J to 9 bases, leaving 12 bases not matched to a gene. Here the CDR3 DNA reads TGTGCCAGCAACCTCAGACAGGGGGCGCGGGGTGAGCAGTTCTTC. Protein: CASNLRQGARGEQFF.

CDR3 nucleotide sequence: TGTGCCAGCAGAGAAACAGGGTTGAACACTGAAGCTTTCTTT. This gives the protein CASRETGLNTEAFF. The chain recombines TRBV2 with TRBJ1-1; maybe TRBD1 (6 bases). Trimming removed 6 bases from V and 0 bases from J, with 11 bases in between. CDR1 is SNHLY, CDR2 FYNNEI, per germline. CDR3 size: 14 residues. The whole variable domain, remainder taken from reference TRBV2 and TRBJ1-1, is EPEVTQTPSHQVTQMGQEVILRCVPISNHLYFYWYRQILGQKVEFLVSFYNNEISEKSEIFDDQFSVERPDGSNFTLKIRSTKLEDSAMYFCASRETGLNTEAFFGQGTRLTVV.

This clonotype came up a few times. CDR3 sequence (DNA): TGTGCCAGCAGCTCAATGGGGGGTGAGCAGTTCTTC. It codes for CASSSMGGEQFF. This chain uses TRBV7-2 with TRBJ2-5; a possible D gene is TRBD2 (6 bases). The end of the DNA is better explained by TRBJ2-1, so the J call may be wrong. The CDR3 sequence is 12 residues long. CDR1 and CDR2 (germline): SGHTA, FQGNSA.